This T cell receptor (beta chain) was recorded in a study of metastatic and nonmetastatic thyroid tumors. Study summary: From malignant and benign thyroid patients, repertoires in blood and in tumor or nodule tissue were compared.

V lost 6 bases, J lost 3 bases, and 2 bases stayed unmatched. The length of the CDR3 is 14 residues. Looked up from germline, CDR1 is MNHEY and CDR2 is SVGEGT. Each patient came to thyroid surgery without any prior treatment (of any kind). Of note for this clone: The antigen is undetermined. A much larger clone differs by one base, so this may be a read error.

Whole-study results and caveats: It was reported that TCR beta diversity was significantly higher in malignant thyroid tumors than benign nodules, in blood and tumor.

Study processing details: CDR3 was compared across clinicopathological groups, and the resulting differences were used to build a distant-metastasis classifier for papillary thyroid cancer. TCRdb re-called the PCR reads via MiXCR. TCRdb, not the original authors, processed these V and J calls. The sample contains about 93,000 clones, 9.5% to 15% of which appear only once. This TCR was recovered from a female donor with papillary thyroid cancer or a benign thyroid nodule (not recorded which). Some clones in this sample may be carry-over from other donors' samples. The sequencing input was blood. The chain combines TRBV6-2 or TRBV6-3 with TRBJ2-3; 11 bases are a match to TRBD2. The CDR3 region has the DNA TGTGCCAGCAGACGGACTAGCGGGACAGATACGCAGTATTTT. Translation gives CASRRTSGTDTQYF.